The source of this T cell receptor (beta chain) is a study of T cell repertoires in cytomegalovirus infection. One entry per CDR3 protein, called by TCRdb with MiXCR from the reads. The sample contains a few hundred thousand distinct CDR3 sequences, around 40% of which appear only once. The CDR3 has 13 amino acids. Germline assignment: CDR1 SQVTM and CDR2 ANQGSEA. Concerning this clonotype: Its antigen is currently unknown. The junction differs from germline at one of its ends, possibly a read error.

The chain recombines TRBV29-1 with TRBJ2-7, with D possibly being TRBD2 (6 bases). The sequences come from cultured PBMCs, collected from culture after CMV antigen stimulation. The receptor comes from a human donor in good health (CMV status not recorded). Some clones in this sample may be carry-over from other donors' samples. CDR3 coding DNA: TGCAGCGTTGGGGACTTACCCTCCTCCGAGCAGTACTTC. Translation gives CSVGDLPSSEQYF.